The next 25 T cell receptor beta chains were all read from a single sample in a study of CXCR3-negative and CXCR3-positive naive CD8 T cells. Carrying UMI labels, the TRB cDNA libraries were prepared through 5' RACE. TCRdb reprocessed the 5' RACE reads, keeping one entry per CDR3 protein, no DNA. Its clone listing holds about 39,000 distinct CDR3 sequences. Sample: memory CD8+ T cells from blood. These receptors were taken from a human donor in good health. Some clones in this sample may be carry-over from other donors' samples.

The CDR3 protein is CSVTGTGDQFPPYEQYF. The gene calls are TRBV29-1 and TRBJ2-7; absent DNA, TCRdb's TRBD1 call cannot be checked. Per the germline V gene, CDR1 is SQVTM and CDR2 is ANQGSEA. The CDR3 has 17 residues.

The chain links TRBV2 to TRBJ1-6; there is no DNA to check the TCRdb D call of TRBD1. Germline V gene data show CDR1 as SNHLY and CDR2 as FYNNEI. This CDR3 comprises 13 residues. CDR3 amino acids: CASSETVGSPLHF.

The chain uses TRBV7-3 and TRBJ1-1. This CDR3 is 15 amino acids long. Germline V gives CDR1 SGHTA, CDR2 FQGTGA. CDR3 in amino acids: CASSLVGNPNTEAFF.

The chain recombines TRBV9 with TRBJ2-3; TCRdb's D call, TRBD2, is unchecked because there is no DNA. Germline CDR1 and CDR2: SGDLS and YYNGEE. This CDR3 has 14 residues. The CDR3: CASSVSGDTDTQYF.

Frequency places this clonotype as medium-sized (0.01 to 0.1%). The rearrangement uses TRBV24-1 and TRBJ2-1; TCRdb lists TRBD2, though no DNA is available to test this call. Germline CDR1 reads KGHDR; CDR2 reads SFDVKD. CDR3 length equals 15 residues. This CDR3 is CATSSGTSGYNEQFF.

The chain recombines TRBV29-1 with TRBJ2-7; checking the TCRdb D call of TRBD1 is not possible without DNA. The CDR3 contains 13 residues. CDR1 and CDR2 (germline): SQVTM, ANQGSEA. The chain's CDR3 is CSVLGTGDYEQYF.

The rearrangement uses TRBV25-1 and TRBJ2-7. The CDR3 covers 14 residues. Germline CDR1 is MGHDK and CDR2 is SYGVNS. CDR3 region: CASELGGGSYEQYF.

The rearrangement uses TRBV4-3 and TRBJ2-6; TCRdb indicates TRBD2, and absent DNA this call remains unverified. This CDR3 contains 16 residues. CDR1 and CDR2 (germline): LGHNA, YSLEER. The CDR3 reads CASSQEGGSGANVLTF.

V usage is TRBV4-3 and J usage is TRBJ2-1; TCRdb's D call, TRBD2, is unchecked because there is no DNA. In germline, CDR1 is LGHNA, CDR2 YSLEER. The CDR3 covers 16 residues. CDR3 residues: CASSQIVAGGVDEQFF.

The chain combines TRBV3-1 with TRBJ2-1; TCRdb proposes TRBD2, but this gene call is untestable without DNA. The CDR3 runs 16 residues. Germline lookup yields CDR1 LGHDT and CDR2 YNNKEL (reference sequence). The CDR3 is CASSQLAGSSYNEQFF.

V is TRBV29-1 and J is TRBJ2-7. Germline CDR1 is SQVTM and CDR2 is ANQGSEA. This CDR3 comprises 15 residues. The CDR3 region is CSVEEAGTTSYEQYF.

The chain has TRBV28 and TRBJ2-3; there is no DNA to check the TCRdb D call of TRBD1. The CDR3 consists of 15 residues. Germline assignment: CDR1 MDHEN and CDR2 SYDVKM. The CDR3 sequence: CASSLGGEKEHTQYF.

The chain has TRBV30 and TRBJ1-1. The CDR3 is 12 amino acids. Per germline, CDR1 GTSNPN and CDR2 SVGIG (reference sequence). Here the CDR3 reads CAWSVANTEAFF.

The chain uses TRBV29-1 and TRBJ1-2; TCRdb proposes TRBD1, but this gene call is untestable without DNA. Germline V gene sequence: CDR1 SQVTM, CDR2 ANQGSEA. The CDR3 is 14 amino acids. The CDR3 reads CSVDGTGDPYGYTF.

The chain has TRBV12-3 or TRBV12-4 and TRBJ2-3. This CDR3 has 13 residues. The CDR3 is CASSLALVDTQYF.

The chain joins TRBV29-1 to TRBJ2-5. Per the germline V gene, CDR1 is SQVTM and CDR2 is ANQGSEA. The CDR3 extends over 13 amino acids. CDR3 sequence: CSVEETNQETQYF.

This sequence joins TRBV20-1 and TRBJ2-7; absent DNA, TCRdb's TRBD2 call cannot be checked. CDR1 DFQATT and CDR2 SNEGSKA come from the germline V gene (reference sequence). The CDR3 is made up of 17 amino acids. This CDR3 reads CSARDWGTSGGTYEQYF.

This clonotype counts as medium-sized (0.01 to 0.1%) by frequency. The chain links TRBV6-4 to TRBJ2-2; the D call from TCRdb, TRBD1, cannot be confirmed without DNA. Per germline, CDR1 MRHNA and CDR2 SNTAGT. This CDR3 spans 17 amino acids. CDR3 protein: CASSEGPGGSSTGELFF.

This chain joins TRBV29-1 and TRBJ2-7. CDR1 is SQVTM, CDR2 ANQGSEA, per germline. The CDR3 runs to 12 residues. The CDR3: CSAKTGSYEQYF.

The chain uses TRBV29-1 and TRBJ2-1; with no DNA, the TCRdb D assignment of TRBD2 cannot be verified. The germline V gene encodes CDR1 SQVTM and CDR2 ANQGSEA. This CDR3 has 14 amino acids. The CDR3 spells CSVESRGGWVEQFF.

The J gene is TRBJ2-5, the V gene TRBV9; TCRdb returns TRBD1, unconfirmable since there is no DNA. CDR1 SGDLS and CDR2 YYNGEE come from the germline V gene. The CDR3 is 14 residues long. The CDR3 is CASSAHGGGETQYF.

The chain combines TRBV20-1 with TRBJ2-7; TCRdb proposes TRBD1, but this gene call is untestable without DNA. The germline CDR1 and CDR2 sequences are DFQATT and SNEGSKA (reference sequence). The length of the CDR3 is 15 residues. CDR3 in amino acids: CSARDQQESSYEQYF.

The chain joins TRBV29-1 to TRBJ2-7; TCRdb's assignment of TRBD1 cannot be checked, as there is no DNA. Per the germline V gene, CDR1 is SQVTM and CDR2 is ANQGSEA. The CDR3 runs to 15 residues. The CDR3 protein is CSVEDYERGGYEQYF.

The chain carries TRBV29-1 and TRBJ2-2; checking the TCRdb D call of TRBD1 is not possible without DNA. This CDR3 region has 15 residues. Germline V lookup: CDR1 SQVTM, CDR2 ANQGSEA. CDR3 residues: CSVYQGPGGAGELFF.

J is TRBJ1-1 and V is TRBV6-2 or TRBV6-3; no DNA is available, so the TRBD1 call from TCRdb remains unchecked. Germline V gives CDR1 MNHEY, CDR2 SVGEGT. This CDR3 region has 14 residues. The CDR3 here is CASRASWSGAEAFF.